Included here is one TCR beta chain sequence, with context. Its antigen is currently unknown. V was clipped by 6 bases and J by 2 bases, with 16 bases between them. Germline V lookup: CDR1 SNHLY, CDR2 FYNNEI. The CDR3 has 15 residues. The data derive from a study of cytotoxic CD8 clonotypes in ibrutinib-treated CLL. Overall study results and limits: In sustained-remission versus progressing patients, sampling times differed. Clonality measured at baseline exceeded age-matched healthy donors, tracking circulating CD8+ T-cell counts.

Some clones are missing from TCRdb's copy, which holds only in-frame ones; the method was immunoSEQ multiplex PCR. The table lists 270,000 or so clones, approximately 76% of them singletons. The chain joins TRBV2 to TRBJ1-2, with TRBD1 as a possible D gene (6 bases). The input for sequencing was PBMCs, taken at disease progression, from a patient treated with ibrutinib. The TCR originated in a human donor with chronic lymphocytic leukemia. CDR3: CASRETGLRNYGYTF. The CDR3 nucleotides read TGTGCCAGCAGGGAGACAGGCCTAAGGAACTATGGCTACACCTTC.